The present T cell receptor (beta chain) was sequenced within a study of cytomegalovirus exposure and HLA in healthy donors (TCRdb year 2017). Context from the whole study: According to a later analysis, one platform produced both the 120 validation repertoires and the 666 repertoires of the first cohort. The study was designed to test whether signatures of past pathogen exposure could be identified by cataloging public T cell receptors. A separate validation cohort of 100 to 150 different subjects was used in addition to the approximately 670-subject first cohort. High-throughput TCR immunosequencing, statistical association of individual TCRs with disease status, and machine learning were combined to predict cytomegalovirus infection status. The full study reports these points: The study listed approximately 150 TCR beta chains as associated with cytomegalovirus. A later analysis had no HLA typing for the validation cohort, so co-occurrence there was scored across all 130 or so repertoires. The authors suggested that the approach could potentially be generalized to other disease states and immunological phenotypes. Across donors, most TCR sequences were observed very rarely, whereas some public TCRs were present in many individuals. In vitro tests confirmed that a few of the cytomegalovirus-associated TCR beta chains recognize cytomegalovirus antigens. Of the cluster scores, around 95% were above 0 in a later analysis, which found that TCRs clustered in the first cohort also tended to co-occur in the 120 validation repertoires. The classifier was reported to diagnose cytomegalovirus status with high specificity and sensitivity in both the original and validation cohorts.

Worth noting for this clone: The target of this receptor is not known. There are no base qualities to consult, and no much larger clone falls within one base.

Clipping removes 6 bases from V and 1 base from J, with 7 as the unmatched junction base count. The germline V gene supplies CDR1 ENHRY and CDR2 SYGVKD. Inclusive of the bounding cysteine and phenylalanine, the CDR3 is 17 residues long. Just CDR3 DNA is preserved here, 51 bases in frame from base 1. The donors were included in the validation cohort of around 120 subjects, a group kept apart from the roughly 700-subject first cohort. Preparation of the library involved the immunoSEQ multiplex PCR assay. As for the authors' bioinformatics: A statistical classification framework was developed to diagnose cytomegalovirus status using the catalog of TCR beta chain sequences. TCRdb limited this immuneACCESS table to in-frame rearrangements with V and J called. A share of clones is missing; checked studies link under half to unresolved V genes, and the rest is unexplained. V and J calls and clone size are as listed in that table; D and trimming were resolved from the DNA. The sample table records a few hundred thousand clones; 75% to 90% of these occur just once. The top ten hold about 0.91% of the sample.

The sequence was obtained from a woman aged 18-29 years in good health and CMV-seronegative. Sequences were obtained from PBMCs. The rearranged segments are TRBV10-3 and TRBJ2-2, with TRBD2 matching 11 junction bases. The DNA sequence is given as TGTGCCATCAGCCCGGGACTAGCGGCCGGGAACACCGGGGAGCTGTTTTTT. The encoded protein is CAISPGLAAGNTGELFF.